This T cell receptor (beta chain) comes out of a study of blood T cell repertoires in COVID-19. The overall study: PBMCs, B-cell-depleted T cells, or T cells provided the cDNA or gDNA that made up the material.

Followed longitudinally, the Seattle patients had been enrolled during active infection. Per the study methods: The assay estimated nucleated cells by amplifying reference gene primers. Clones were sequenced by immunoSEQ multiplex PCR, and TCRdb holds only the in-frame ones, with some missing. The V and J calls and clone size come from that table; D and trimming were worked out from the DNA. The sample consists of 250,000 to 350,000 clones, more than 70% of them appearing once. Germline V gene data show CDR1 as MNHEY and CDR2 as SMNVEV (reference sequence). The CDR3 covers 18 residues. Losses at the gene ends were 4 bases for V and 0 bases for J; bases not matched to a gene: 11.

This sequence joins TRBV27 and TRBJ2-2, with TRBD2 matching 7 bases. The origin of this receptor is a young woman with COVID-19, enrolled during active disease. The sample was peripheral blood. DNA of the CDR3: TGTGCCAGCAGTTCTCAGCGGGAAAGGTTCGCGAACACCGGGGAGCTGTTTTTT. Translation gives CASSSQRERFANTGELFF.